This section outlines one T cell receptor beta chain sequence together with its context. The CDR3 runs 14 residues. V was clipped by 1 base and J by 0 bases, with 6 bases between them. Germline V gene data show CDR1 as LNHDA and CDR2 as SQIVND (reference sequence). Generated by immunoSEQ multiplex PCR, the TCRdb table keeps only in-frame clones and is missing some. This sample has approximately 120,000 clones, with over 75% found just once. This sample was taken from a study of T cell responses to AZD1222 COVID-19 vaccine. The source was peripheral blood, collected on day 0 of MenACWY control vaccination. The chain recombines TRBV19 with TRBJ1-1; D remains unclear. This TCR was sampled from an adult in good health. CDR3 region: CASSIGQMNTEAFF. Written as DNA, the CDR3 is TGTGCCAGTAGTATAGGTCAGATGAACACTGAAGCTTTCTTT.